The present TCR beta chain was sequenced within a study of CD8+ T cells in alopecia areata. Extraction and reverse transcription of RNA yielded cDNA as the sequencing template. Produced via immunoSEQ multiplex PCR; TCRdb's table is partial and in-frame only. Of some 31,000 clones in the sample, over 60% were seen once. CDR1 MNHEY and CDR2 SMNVEV come from the germline V gene (reference sequence). CDR3 length: 14 residues. Trimming removed 2 bases at V and 7 bases at J, with 14 bases between. This clone has just a few counts. Its antigen is not identified. Findings and caveats of the study: Normal scalp showed lower clonality than lesional scalp, especially alopecia totalis/universalis. Shared TCR sequences were less clear between patients than in mice, possibly partly from HLA diversity.

The source material was NKG2D-low CD8+ T cells sorted from blood. The sequence was obtained from a human donor with alopecia areata. The chain is built from TRBV27 and TRBJ1-1; possibly TRBD1 for D (5 bases). DNA for the CDR3: TGTGCCAGCAGTTTAGGTGGCCCCCAGGGTGAAGCTTTCTTT. It codes for CASSLGGPQGEAFF.